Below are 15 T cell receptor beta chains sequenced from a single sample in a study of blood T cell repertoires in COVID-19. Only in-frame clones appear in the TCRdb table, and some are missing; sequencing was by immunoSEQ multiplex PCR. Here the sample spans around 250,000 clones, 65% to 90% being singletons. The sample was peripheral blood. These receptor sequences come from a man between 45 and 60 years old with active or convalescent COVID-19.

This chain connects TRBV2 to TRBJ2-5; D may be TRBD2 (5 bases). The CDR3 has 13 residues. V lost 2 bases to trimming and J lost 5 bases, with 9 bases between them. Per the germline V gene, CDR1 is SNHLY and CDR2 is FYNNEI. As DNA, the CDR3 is TGTGCCAGCAGTGAACTAGAGGGCGAGACCCAGTACTTC. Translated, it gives CASSELEGETQYF. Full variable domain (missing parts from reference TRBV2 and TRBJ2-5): EPEVTQTPSHQVTQMGQEVILRCVPISNHLYFYWYRQILGQKVEFLVSFYNNEISEKSEIFDDQFSVERPDGSNFTLKIRSTKLEDSAMYFCASSELEGETQYFGPGTRLLVL.

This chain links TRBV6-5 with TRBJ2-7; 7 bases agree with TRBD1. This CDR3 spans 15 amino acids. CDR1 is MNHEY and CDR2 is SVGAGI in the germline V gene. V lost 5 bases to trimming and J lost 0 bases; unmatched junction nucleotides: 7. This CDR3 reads CASSPRTGSSYEQYF. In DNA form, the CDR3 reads TGTGCCAGCAGTCCCCGGACAGGTAGCTCCTACGAGCAGTACTTC.

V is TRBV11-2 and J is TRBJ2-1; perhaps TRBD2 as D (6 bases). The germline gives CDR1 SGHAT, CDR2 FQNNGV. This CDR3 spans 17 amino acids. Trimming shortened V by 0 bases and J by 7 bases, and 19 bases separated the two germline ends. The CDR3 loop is CASSLEEWGVTGNEQFF. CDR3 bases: TGTGCCAGCAGCTTAGAGGAGTGGGGGGTAACGGGAAATGAGCAGTTCTTC.

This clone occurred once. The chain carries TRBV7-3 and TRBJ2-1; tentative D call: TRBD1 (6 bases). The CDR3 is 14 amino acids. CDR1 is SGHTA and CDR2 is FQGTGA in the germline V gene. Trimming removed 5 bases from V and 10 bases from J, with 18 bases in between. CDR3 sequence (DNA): TGTGCCAGCAGCGGACCGGGACAAGCCACCGAGCAGTTCTTC. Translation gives CASSGPGQATEQFF.

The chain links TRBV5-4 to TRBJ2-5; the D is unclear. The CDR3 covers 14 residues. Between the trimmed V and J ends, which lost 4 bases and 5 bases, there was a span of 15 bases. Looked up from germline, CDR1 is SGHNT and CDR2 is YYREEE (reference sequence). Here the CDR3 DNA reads TGTGCCAGCAGCCACGCCGGGTCCGGCGAGACCCAGTACTTC. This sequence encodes CASSHAGSGETQYF.

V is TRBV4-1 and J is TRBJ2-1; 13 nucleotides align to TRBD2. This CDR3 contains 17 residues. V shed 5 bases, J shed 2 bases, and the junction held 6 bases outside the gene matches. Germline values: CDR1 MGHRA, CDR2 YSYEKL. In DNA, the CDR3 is TGCGCCAGCAGCTCCTGGACTAGCGGGAGTACCTACAATGAGCAGTTCTTC. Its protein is CASSSWTSGSTYNEQFF.

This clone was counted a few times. DNA of the CDR3: TGTGCCAGCAGTGTTTGGGACAGGGGGGACACCGGGGAGCTGTTTTTT. Encoded protein: CASSVWDRGDTGELFF. V gene TRBV25-1 combines with J gene TRBJ2-2; 11 bases match TRBD1. Germline V gives CDR1 MGHDK, CDR2 SYGVNS. V lost 4 bases and J lost 3; bases outside the gene matches: 4. The length of the CDR3 is 16 residues.

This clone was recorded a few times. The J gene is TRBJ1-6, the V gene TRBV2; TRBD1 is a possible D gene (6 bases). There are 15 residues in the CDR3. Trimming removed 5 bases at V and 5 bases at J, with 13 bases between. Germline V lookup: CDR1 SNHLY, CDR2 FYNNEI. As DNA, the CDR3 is TGTGCCAGCAGTCTGGACAGCCTAAATAATTCACCCCTCCACTTT. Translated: CASSLDSLNNSPLHF.

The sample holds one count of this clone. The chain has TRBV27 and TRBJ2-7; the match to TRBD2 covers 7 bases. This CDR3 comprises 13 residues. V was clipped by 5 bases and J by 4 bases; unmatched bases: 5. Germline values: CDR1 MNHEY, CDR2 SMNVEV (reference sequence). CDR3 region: CASSHGGGYEQYF. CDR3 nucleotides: TGTGCCAGCAGTCATGGCGGGGGTTACGAGCAGTACTTC.

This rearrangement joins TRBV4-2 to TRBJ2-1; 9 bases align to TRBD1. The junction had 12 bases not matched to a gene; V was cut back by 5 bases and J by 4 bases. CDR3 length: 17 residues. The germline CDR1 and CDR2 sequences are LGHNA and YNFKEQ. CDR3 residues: CASSVVQGASTYNEQFF. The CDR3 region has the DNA TGTGCCAGCAGCGTAGTACAGGGGGCTTCTACTTACAATGAGCAGTTCTTC.

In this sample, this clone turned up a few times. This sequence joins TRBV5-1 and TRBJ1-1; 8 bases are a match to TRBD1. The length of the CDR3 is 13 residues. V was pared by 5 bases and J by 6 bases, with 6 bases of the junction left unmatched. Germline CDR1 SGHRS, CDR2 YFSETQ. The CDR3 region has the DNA TGCGCCAGCAGTCCGACAGGGGAGGCTGAAGCTTTCTTT. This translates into CASSPTGEAEAFF.

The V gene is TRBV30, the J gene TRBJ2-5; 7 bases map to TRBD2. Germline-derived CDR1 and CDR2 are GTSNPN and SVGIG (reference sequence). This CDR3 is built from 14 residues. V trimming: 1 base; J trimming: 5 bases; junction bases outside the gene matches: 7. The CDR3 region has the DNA TGTGCCTGGAGTGCCCCGGGACTACGGGAGACCCAGTACTTC. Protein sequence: CAWSAPGLRETQYF. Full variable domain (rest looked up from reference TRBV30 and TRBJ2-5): SQTIHQWPATLVQPVGSPLSLECTVEGTSNPNLYWYRQAAGRGLQLLFYSVGIGQISSEVPQNLSASRPQDRQFILSSKKLLLSDSGFYLCAWSAPGLRETQYFGPGTRLLVL.

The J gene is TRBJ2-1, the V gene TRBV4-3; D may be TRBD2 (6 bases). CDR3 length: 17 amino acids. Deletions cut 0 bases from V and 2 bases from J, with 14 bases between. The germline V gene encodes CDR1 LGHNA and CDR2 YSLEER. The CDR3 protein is CASSQDWRGWTYNEQFF. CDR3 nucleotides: TGCGCCAGCAGCCAAGATTGGAGGGGATGGACCTACAATGAGCAGTTCTTC.

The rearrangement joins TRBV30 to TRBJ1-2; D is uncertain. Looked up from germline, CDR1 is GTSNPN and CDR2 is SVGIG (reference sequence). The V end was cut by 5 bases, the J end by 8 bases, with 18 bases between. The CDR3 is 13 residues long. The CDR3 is CAWGAGFTRGYTF. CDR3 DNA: TGTGCCTGGGGAGCGGGATTTACTAGGGGCTACACCTTC.

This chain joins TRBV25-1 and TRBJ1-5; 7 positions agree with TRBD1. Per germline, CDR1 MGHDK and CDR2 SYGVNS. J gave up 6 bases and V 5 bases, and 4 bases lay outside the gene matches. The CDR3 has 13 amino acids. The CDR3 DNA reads TGTGCCAGCAGTAACCAGGGGGGTCAGCCCCAGCATTTT. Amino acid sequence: CASSNQGGQPQHF.